Sequencing of this T cell receptor (beta chain) was carried out in a study of shared clonotypes between healthy human individuals. Study findings and constraints: It was observed that about 5% of naive CD4 clonotypes were shared across several donors. Tissue TCR repertoires likely differ from these blood-only repertoires.

Sequencing was performed with immunoSEQ multiplex PCR; in TCRdb, only in-frame clones are kept and a portion is missing. The data show approximately 2.5 million clones, with more than 90% seen just once and 0.14% held by the top ten. The study drew its donors from healthy HIV-negative adults without recent acute infections or vaccinations. CDR1 is MNHNS, CDR2 SASEGT, per germline. The CDR3 has 14 residues. J gave up 2 bases and V 8 bases, and 4 bases lay outside the gene matches. With respect to this clone: Its specificity is unknown.

Sequencing used naive CD4+ T cells sorted from blood. Regarding subset: CD45RA+ positively selected. This rearrangement joins TRBV6-1 to TRBJ2-3, with 10 positions matching TRBD2. This TCR derives from a man aged 18 to 29 in good health. CDR3 region: CASATSGYTDTQYF. The CDR3 DNA is TGTGCCAGCGCGACTAGCGGGTACACAGATACGCAGTATTTT.